This passage covers 14 T cell receptor beta chains from one sample sequenced in a study of early T cells in non-severe SARS-CoV-2 infection. TCRdb reprocessed the 5' RACE reads via MiXCR and lists one record per CDR3 protein. The table has fewer than 85,000 distinct CDR3 sequences, about 14% seen once; the top ten hold around 3.6%. The source material was whole blood, sampled at baseline. The receptors were sampled from an adult who was a healthcare worker with PCR-confirmed SARS-CoV-2 infection or an uninfected control (not recorded which).

This clonotype is categorized as medium-sized. In nucleotides, the CDR3 is TGTGCCAGCAGCGAAAGGGCCGCGAACACCGGGGAGCTGTTTTTT. This sequence encodes CASSERAANTGELFF. The chain recombines TRBV4-2 with TRBJ2-2, with D uncertain. Germline V CDR1 and CDR2: LGHNA, YNFKEQ. Trimming left V 5 bases short and J 0 bases short, with 10 bases between. The CDR3 totals 15 residues.

The V gene is TRBV19, the J gene TRBJ2-1; 10 bases are shared with TRBD2. Germline assignment: CDR1 LNHDA and CDR2 SQIVND (reference sequence). J lost 0 bases, V lost 1 base, and 3 bases had no gene match. This CDR3 spans 17 amino acids. The CDR3 sequence is CASSIGAGGSSYNEQFF. The CDR3 DNA reads TGTGCCAGTAGTATAGGAGCGGGAGGGAGCTCCTACAATGAGCAGTTCTTC.

V usage is TRBV4-2 and J usage is TRBJ1-1, with no clear D. This CDR3 has 16 amino acids. Trimming cost V 4 bases and J 0 bases, with 15 bases left between them. In germline, CDR1 is LGHNA, CDR2 YNFKEQ. CDR3: CASSPDFGQLNTEAFF. CDR3 in DNA: TGTGCCAGCAGCCCAGATTTCGGTCAGCTGAACACTGAAGCTTTCTTT.

This clonotype was observed at least ten times. The rearrangement uses TRBV20-1 and TRBJ2-7; the match to TRBD2 covers 7 bases. The ends lost 6 bases at V and 3 bases at J; junction bases unmatched: 11. The CDR3 is 14 amino acids. Germline V gene sequence: CDR1 DFQATT, CDR2 SNEGSKA (reference sequence). The CDR3 sequence is CSAPKGLRIYEQYF. CDR3 sequence (DNA): TGCAGTGCGCCCAAGGGACTACGTATCTACGAGCAGTACTTC.

V gene TRBV6-5 combines with J gene TRBJ2-3; 8 positions agree with TRBD2. This CDR3 has 16 residues. The V segment lost 10 bases and the J segment 0 bases; nucleotides outside the gene matches: 12. The germline V gene has CDR1 MNHEY and CDR2 SVGAGI. The CDR3 protein is CATARGAGWSTDTQYF. DNA for the CDR3: TGTGCCACTGCGCGGGGGGCGGGGTGGAGCACAGATACGCAGTATTTT.

This clonotype has only one observation. This chain connects TRBV28 to TRBJ2-5, with D possibly TRBD2 on 5 matching bases. Germline CDR1 is MDHEN and CDR2 is SYDVKM. Trimming pared 3 bases from V and 6 bases from J, leaving 23 bases between. The CDR3 runs to 17 residues. CDR3 sequence reads: CASSFPPGVAAPQTQYF. For the CDR3, the DNA is TGTGCCAGCAGTTTCCCCCCCGGGGTCGCCGCGCCGCAGACCCAGTACTTC.

V is TRBV28 and J is TRBJ1-6; 7 bases match TRBD1. The V gene end was trimmed by 9 bases and the J gene end by 9 bases; junction bases not matched to a gene: 11. Germline CDR1 is MDHEN and CDR2 is SYDVKM. There are 14 residues in the CDR3. The CDR3 region is CASATGHRGSPLHF. Here the CDR3 DNA reads TGTGCCAGTGCAACCGGTCACAGGGGTTCACCCCTCCACTTT.

The CDR3 loop reads CASSPPGRSYEQYF. CDR3 bases: TGTGCCAGCAGCCCGCCGGGACGGAGCTACGAGCAGTACTTC. The rearrangement joins TRBV11-2 to TRBJ2-7; TRBD1 or TRBD2 may be the D gene (5 bases each). CDR3 length: 14 amino acids. The V end lost 5 bases, the J end lost 3 bases, and 14 bases lay between the germline ends. Germline lookup yields CDR1 SGHAT and CDR2 FQNNGV.

There are many counts of this clonotype. The chain joins TRBV6-2 or TRBV6-3 to TRBJ2-1; 9 bases line up with TRBD2. The CDR3 extends over 14 amino acids. Unmatched junction bases numbered 2, after V lost 5 bases and J lost 3 bases. The germline gives CDR1 MNHEY, CDR2 SVGEGT. CDR3 sequence (DNA): TGTGCCAGCAGTCCGACTAGCGGCTACAATGAGCAGTTCTTC. It encodes CASSPTSGYNEQFF.

At least ten counts were recorded for this clonotype. The rearrangement uses TRBV11-1 and TRBJ2-7, with a tentative D call TRBD1 (5 bases). This CDR3 has 15 amino acids. Trimming pared 2 bases from V and 1 base from J, leaving 12 bases between. Germline CDR1 and CDR2: SGHAT and FQDESV (reference sequence). The CDR3 sequence is CASSLSPRDSYEQYF. In DNA, the CDR3 is TGTGCCAGCAGCTTAAGTCCCAGGGATTCCTACGAGCAGTACTTC.

The genes are TRBV2 and TRBJ1-1, with D perhaps TRBD1 (6 bases). The CDR3 has 13 amino acids. Germline CDR1 and CDR2: SNHLY and FYNNEI. Trimming took off 6 bases at V and 5 bases at J, with 13 bases between the two ends. The chain's CDR3 is CASRDIQGTEAFF. Written as DNA, the CDR3 is TGTGCCAGCAGGGACATACAGGGTACTGAAGCTTTCTTT.

The genes are TRBV11-3 and TRBJ2-1, with TRBD2 matching 9 bases. Germline CDR1 reads SGHNT; CDR2 reads YENEEA. J gave up 7 bases and V 4 bases, and 8 bases lay outside the gene matches. CDR3 size: 15 residues. The CDR3 reads CASSSSAGGRNEQFF. In nucleotides, the CDR3 is TGTGCCAGCAGCTCCAGCGCGGGAGGGCGGAATGAGCAGTTCTTC.

CDR3 DNA: TGTGCCACCAGTGATGCATCCGGGACTAGCGGGAGGAGAGGCTACAATGAGCAGTTCTTC. It translates to CATSDASGTSGRRGYNEQFF. This chain uses TRBV24-1 with TRBJ2-1; 15 nucleotides align to TRBD2. The CDR3 has 20 residues. V trimming: 3 bases; J trimming: 3 bases; junction bases outside the gene matches: 11. The V gene's germline CDR1 is KGHDR and CDR2 SFDVKD.

The V and J genes are TRBV28 and TRBJ2-7; 7 nucleotides align to TRBD2. Germline-derived CDR1 and CDR2 are MDHEN and SYDVKM. The CDR3 spans 16 residues. J lost 10 bases, V lost 6 bases, and 21 bases had no gene match. In DNA, the CDR3 is TGTGCCAGCAGCTTCTCCCGGGGTGGCGGGAGAGGCGACCAGTACTTC. Its translation: CASSFSRGGGRGDQYF.